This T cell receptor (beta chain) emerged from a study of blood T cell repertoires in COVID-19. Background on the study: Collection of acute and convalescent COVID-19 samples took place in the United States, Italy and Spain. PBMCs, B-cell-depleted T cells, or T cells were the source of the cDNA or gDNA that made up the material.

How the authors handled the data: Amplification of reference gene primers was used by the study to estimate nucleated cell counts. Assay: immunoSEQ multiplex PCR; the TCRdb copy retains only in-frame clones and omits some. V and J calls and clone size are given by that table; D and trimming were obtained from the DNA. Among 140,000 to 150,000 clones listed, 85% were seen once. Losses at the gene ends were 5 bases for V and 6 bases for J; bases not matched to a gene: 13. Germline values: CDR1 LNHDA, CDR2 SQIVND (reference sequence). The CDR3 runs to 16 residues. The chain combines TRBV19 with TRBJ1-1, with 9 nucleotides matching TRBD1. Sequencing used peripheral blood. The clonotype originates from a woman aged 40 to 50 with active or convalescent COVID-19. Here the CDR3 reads CASSPPAGTGLPEAFF. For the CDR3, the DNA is TGTGCCAGTAGTCCCCCGGCCGGGACAGGGCTCCCTGAAGCTTTCTTT. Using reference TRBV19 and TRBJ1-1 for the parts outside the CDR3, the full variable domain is DGGITQSPKYLFRKEGQNVTLSCEQNLNHDAMYWYRQDPGQGLRLIYYSQIVNDFQKGDIAEGYSVSREKKESFPLTVTSAQKNPTAFYLCASSPPAGTGLPEAFFGQGTRLTVV.